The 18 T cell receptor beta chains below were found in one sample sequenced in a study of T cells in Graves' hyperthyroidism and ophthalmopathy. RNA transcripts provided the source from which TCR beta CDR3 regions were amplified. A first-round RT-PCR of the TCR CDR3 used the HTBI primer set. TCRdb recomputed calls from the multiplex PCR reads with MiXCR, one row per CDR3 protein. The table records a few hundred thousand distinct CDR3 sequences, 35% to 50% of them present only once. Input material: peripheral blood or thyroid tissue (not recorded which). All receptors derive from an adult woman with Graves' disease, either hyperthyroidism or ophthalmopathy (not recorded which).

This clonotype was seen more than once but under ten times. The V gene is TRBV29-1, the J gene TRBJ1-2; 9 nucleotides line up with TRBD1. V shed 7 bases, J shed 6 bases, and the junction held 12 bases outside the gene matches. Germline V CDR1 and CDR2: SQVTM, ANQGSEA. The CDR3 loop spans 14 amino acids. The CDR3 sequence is CSAPQATGGNGYTF. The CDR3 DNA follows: TGCAGCGCCCCTCAAGCGACAGGGGGTAATGGCTACACCTTC.

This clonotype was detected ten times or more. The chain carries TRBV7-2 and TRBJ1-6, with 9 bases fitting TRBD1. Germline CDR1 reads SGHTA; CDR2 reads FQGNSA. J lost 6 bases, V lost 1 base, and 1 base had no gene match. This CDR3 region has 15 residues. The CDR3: CASSLGTGVNSPLHF. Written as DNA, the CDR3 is TGTGCCAGCAGCTTAGGGACAGGGGTTAATTCACCCCTCCACTTT.

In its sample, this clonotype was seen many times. CDR3 sequence: CSFRRAAVQETQYF. CDR3 DNA: TGCAGTTTCAGACGGGCAGCGGTCCAAGAGACCCAGTACTTC. The V gene is TRBV20-1, the J gene TRBJ2-5, with D possibly being TRBD2 (5 bases). V shed 8 bases and J shed 1 base, with 17 bases lying between them. CDR1 and CDR2 from the germline V gene are DFQATT and SNEGSKA (reference sequence). CDR3 length equals 14 residues.

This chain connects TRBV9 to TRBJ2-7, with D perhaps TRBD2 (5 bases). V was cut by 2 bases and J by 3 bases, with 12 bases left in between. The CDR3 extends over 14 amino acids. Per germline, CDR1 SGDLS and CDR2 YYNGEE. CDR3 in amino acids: CASSVGSRGYEQYF. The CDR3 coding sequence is TGTGCCAGCAGCGTGGGCTCACGGGGCTACGAGCAGTACTTC.

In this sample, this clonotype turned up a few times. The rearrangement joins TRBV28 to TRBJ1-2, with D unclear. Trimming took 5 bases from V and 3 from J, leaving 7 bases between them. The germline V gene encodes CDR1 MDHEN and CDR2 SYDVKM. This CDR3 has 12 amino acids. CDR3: CASSRTYYGYTF. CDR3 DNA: TGTGCCAGCAGTCGCACCTACTATGGCTACACCTTC.

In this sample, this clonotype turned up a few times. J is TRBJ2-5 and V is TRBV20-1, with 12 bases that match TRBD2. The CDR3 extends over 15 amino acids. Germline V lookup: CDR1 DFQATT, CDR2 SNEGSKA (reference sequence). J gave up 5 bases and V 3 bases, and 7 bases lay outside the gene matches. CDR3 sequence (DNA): TGCAGTGCTAGTCTGGGACTAGCGGGCCTGGAGACCCAGTACTTC. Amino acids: CSASLGLAGLETQYF.

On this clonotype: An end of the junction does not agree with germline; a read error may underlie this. CDR3 residues: CASSQAPGLGNTIYF. In DNA, the CDR3 is TGTGCCAGCAGCCAAGCACCGGGACTGGGAAACACCATATATTTT. The rearrangement uses TRBV4-1 and TRBJ1-3; the D gene is possibly TRBD1 (5 bases). The length of the CDR3 is 15 residues. Germline loops: CDR1 MGHRA, CDR2 YSYEKL.

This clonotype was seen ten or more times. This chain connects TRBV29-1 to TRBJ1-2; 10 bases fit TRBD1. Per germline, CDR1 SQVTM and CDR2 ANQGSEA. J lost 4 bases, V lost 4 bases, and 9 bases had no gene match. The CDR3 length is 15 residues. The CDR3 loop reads CSVADRDRGLYGYTF. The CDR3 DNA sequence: TGCAGCGTTGCGGACCGGGACAGGGGCCTCTATGGCTACACCTTC.

CDR3 sequence reads: CASSRDRNNSPLHF. Here the CDR3 DNA reads TGTGCCAGCAGCAGGGACCGGAATAATTCACCCCTCCACTTT. J is TRBJ1-6 and V is TRBV2; D is perhaps TRBD1 (5 bases). V shed 6 bases and J shed 5 bases, with 11 bases lying between them. The germline CDR1 and CDR2 sequences are SNHLY and FYNNEI. This CDR3 contains 14 residues.

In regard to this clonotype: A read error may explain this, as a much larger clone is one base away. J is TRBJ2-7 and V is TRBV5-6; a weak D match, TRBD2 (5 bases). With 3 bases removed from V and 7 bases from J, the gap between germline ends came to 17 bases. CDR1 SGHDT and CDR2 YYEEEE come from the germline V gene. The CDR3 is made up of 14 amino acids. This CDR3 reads CASSSGTVGSEQYF. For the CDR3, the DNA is TGTGCCAGCAGCTCTGGAACAGTGGGGAGTGAGCAGTACTTC.

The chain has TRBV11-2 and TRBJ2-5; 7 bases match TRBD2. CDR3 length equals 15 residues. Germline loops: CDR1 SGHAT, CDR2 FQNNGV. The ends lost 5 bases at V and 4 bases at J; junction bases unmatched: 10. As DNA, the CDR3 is TGTGCCAGCAGCCTAGGGTATAGCGGGCTAGAGACCCAGTACTTC. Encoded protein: CASSLGYSGLETQYF.

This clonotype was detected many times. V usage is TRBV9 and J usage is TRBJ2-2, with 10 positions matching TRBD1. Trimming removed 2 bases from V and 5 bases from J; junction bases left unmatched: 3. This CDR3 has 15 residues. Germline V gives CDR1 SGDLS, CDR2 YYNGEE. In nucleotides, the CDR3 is TGTGCCAGCAGCGTGGGACAGGGGAAGACCGGGGAGCTGTTTTTT. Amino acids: CASSVGQGKTGELFF.

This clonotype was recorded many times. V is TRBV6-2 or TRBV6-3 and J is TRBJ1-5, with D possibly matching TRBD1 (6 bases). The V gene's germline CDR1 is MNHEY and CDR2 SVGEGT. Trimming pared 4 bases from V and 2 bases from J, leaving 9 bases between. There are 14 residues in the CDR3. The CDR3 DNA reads TGTGCCAGCAGTTCCAACAGGGGCAATCAGCCCCAGCATTTT. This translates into CASSSNRGNQPQHF.

CDR3 coding DNA: TGTGCCAGCAGCTTAAGCGTGGTCAGGGAAGGGGAGACCCAGTACTTC. Its protein is CASSLSVVREGETQYF. V and J are TRBV7-8 and TRBJ2-5, with a possible D match to TRBD1 (5 bases). The CDR3 has 16 amino acids. V was pared by 2 bases and J by 5 bases, with 18 bases between. Germline assignment: CDR1 SGHVS and CDR2 FQNEAQ.

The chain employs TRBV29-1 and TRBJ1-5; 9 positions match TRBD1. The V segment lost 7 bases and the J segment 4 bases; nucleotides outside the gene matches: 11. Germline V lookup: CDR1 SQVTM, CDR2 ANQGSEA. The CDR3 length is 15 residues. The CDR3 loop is CSAARTGAPNQPQHF. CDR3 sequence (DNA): TGCAGCGCTGCCAGGACAGGGGCCCCGAATCAGCCCCAGCATTTT.

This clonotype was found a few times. The CDR3 coding sequence is TGTGCCAGCAGTTCCCACGGGAGGGGATCCTACGAGCAGTACTTC. It encodes CASSSHGRGSYEQYF. This chain connects TRBV7-9 to TRBJ2-7; 8 bases match TRBD2. This CDR3 is 15 amino acids long. Per germline, CDR1 SEHNR and CDR2 FQNEAQ (reference sequence). V shed 6 bases, J shed 1 base, and the junction held 8 bases outside the gene matches.

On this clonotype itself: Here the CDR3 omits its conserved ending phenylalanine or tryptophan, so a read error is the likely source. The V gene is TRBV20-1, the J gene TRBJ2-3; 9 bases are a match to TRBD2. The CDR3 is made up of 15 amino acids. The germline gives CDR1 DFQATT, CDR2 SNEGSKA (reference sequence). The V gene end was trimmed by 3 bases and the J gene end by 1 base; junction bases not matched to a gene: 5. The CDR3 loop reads CSARELAGRTDTQYL. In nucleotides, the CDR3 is TGCAGTGCTAGGGAACTAGCGGGCCGCACAGATACGCAGTATCTT.

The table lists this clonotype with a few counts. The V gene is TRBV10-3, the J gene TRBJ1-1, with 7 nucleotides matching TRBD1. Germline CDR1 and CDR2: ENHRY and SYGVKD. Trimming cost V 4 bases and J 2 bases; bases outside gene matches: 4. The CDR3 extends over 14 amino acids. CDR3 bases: TGTGCCATCAGTGGGCAGGGGGTCAACACTGAAGCTTTCTTT. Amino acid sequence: CAISGQGVNTEAFF.